This T cell receptor (beta chain) emerged from a study of blood T cell repertoires in COVID-19. This clone was seen more than once but under ten times. CDR1 and CDR2 from the germline V gene are MDHEN and SYDVKM. The CDR3 sequence is 14 residues long. V lost 8 bases, J lost 2 bases, and 16 bases lay in between. As originally analysed: Estimated nucleated cell counts came from reference gene primer amplification. The method was immunoSEQ multiplex PCR; TCRdb's version includes in-frame clones alone and lacks a portion of them. The V and J calls and clone size are taken from that table; D and trimming were inferred from the DNA. Altogether over 120,000 clones are present, around four fifths being singletons, with the ten largest covering roughly 5.6%. All enrollees were roughly 18 to 89 years old and from approximately 25 US areas. Recovery meant two consecutive negative NP/OP PCR tests, professional clearance, or resolved symptoms.

This receptor was obtained from a woman between 45 and 60 years old who had recovered from COVID-19. Sequenced sample: PBMCs or T cells enriched from blood (not recorded which). This chain links TRBV28 with TRBJ2-7; D is possibly TRBD1 (6 bases). As DNA, the CDR3 is TGTGCCAGCTTTGAAGAGGGGGTGACCTACGAGCAGTACTTC. It codes for CASFEEGVTYEQYF.